The 16 T cell receptor beta chains below were found in one sample sequenced in a study of Ad26.COV2.S vaccination and SARS-CoV-2 variants. Some clones are missing from TCRdb's copy, which holds only in-frame ones; the method was immunoSEQ multiplex PCR. The repertoire holds approximately 90,000 clones, with about four fifths as singletons. The sample in question was peripheral blood, obtained after recovery from COVID-19. These receptors came from a human donor who had recovered from COVID-19.

The chain recombines TRBV18 with TRBJ2-7; D is perhaps TRBD1 or TRBD2 (5 bases each). This CDR3 is built from 13 residues. In germline, CDR1 is KGHSH, CDR2 LQKENI. V shed 3 bases and J shed 2 bases, with 8 bases lying between them. The CDR3 nucleotides are TGTGCCAGCTCACCGGTGGGGGCCTACGAGCAGTACTTC. Translating it yields CASSPVGAYEQYF. Variable domain in full (rest from reference TRBV18 and TRBJ2-7): NAGVMQNPRHLVRRRGQEARLRCSPMKGHSHVYWYRQLPEEGLKFMVYLQKENIIDESGMPKERFSAEFPKEGPSILRIQQVVRGDSAAYFCASSPVGAYEQYFGPGTRLTVT.

The chain has TRBV11-2 and TRBJ2-3; D remains unclear. This CDR3 region has 15 residues. The germline V and J ends were trimmed by 0 bases and 2 bases, with 9 bases remaining between them. Per the germline V gene, CDR1 is SGHAT and CDR2 is FQNNGV. CDR3 in DNA: TGTGCCAGCAGCTTAGAACAGCCGGACACAGATACGCAGTATTTT. Its protein product is CASSLEQPDTDTQYF. Supplemented by reference TRBV11-2 and TRBJ2-3, the full variable domain reads EAGVAQSPRYKIIEKRQSVAFWCNPISGHATLYWYQQILGQGPKLLIQFQNNGVVDDSQLPKDRFSAERLKGVDSTLKIQPAKLEDSAVYLCASSLEQPDTDTQYFGPGTRLTVL.

This chain uses TRBV5-4 with TRBJ1-3; D gene unclear. This CDR3 has 14 amino acids. V was pared by 3 bases and J by 2 bases, with 9 bases between. Looked up from germline, CDR1 is SGHNT and CDR2 is YYREEE (reference sequence). As DNA, the CDR3 is TGTGCCAGCAGCTCGTGGAGCACTGGAAACACCATATATTTT. Protein product: CASSSWSTGNTIYF.

The V gene is TRBV14, the J gene TRBJ1-3; D not resolved. The length of the CDR3 is 15 residues. Germline V lookup: CDR1 SGHDN, CDR2 FVKESK. Deletions cut 3 bases from V and 0 bases from J, with 9 bases between. In nucleotides, the CDR3 is TGTGCCAGCAGCCAGAGCGGGGTCTCTGGAAACACCATATATTTT. Translation gives CASSQSGVSGNTIYF.

The chain has TRBV5-5 and TRBJ2-1, with 8 bases identical to TRBD2. The V gene's germline CDR1 is SGHKS and CDR2 YYEKEE (reference sequence). The trim removed 4 bases at V and 8 bases at J, leaving 8 bases unmatched. CDR3 length: 14 amino acids. CDR3 region: CASSVGLARDEQFF. CDR3 sequence (DNA): TGTGCCAGCAGCGTCGGACTAGCTCGCGATGAGCAGTTCTTC.

This clone was found a few times. The genes are TRBV10-3 and TRBJ2-7; D is undetermined. Germline CDR1 ENHRY, CDR2 SYGVKD. This CDR3 is built from 15 residues. V shed 0 bases and J shed 1 base, with 10 bases lying between them. The CDR3 protein is CAISESRTSSYEQYF. The CDR3 DNA reads as TGTGCCATCAGTGAGTCCCGGACCTCTTCCTACGAGCAGTACTTC.

The genes are TRBV7-2 and TRBJ2-7, with a tentative D call TRBD2 (6 bases). Trimming shortened V by 3 bases and J by 0 bases, and 12 bases separated the two germline ends. Per germline, CDR1 SGHTA and CDR2 FQGNSA. The length of the CDR3 is 15 residues. The CDR3 DNA is TGTGCCAGCAGCTTCGGGGGTTTCCCCTCCTACGAGCAGTACTTC. Its translation: CASSFGGFPSYEQYF.

V and J are TRBV6-5 and TRBJ2-3; D remains unclear. Germline CDR1 reads MNHEY; CDR2 reads SVGAGI. This CDR3 spans 15 amino acids. Trimming took off 2 bases at V and 2 bases at J, with 11 bases between the two ends. The CDR3 loop is CASSYQDGSTDTQYF. The CDR3 DNA sequence: TGTGCCAGCAGTTACCAGGACGGATCCACAGATACGCAGTATTTT.

This sequence joins TRBV3-1 (or the pseudogene TRBV3-2) and TRBJ1-2; weak D call: TRBD1 (6 bases). The CDR3 is 14 amino acids. Trimming cost V 1 base and J 4 bases, with 10 bases left between them. CDR1 LGHDT and CDR2 YNNKEL come from the germline V gene (reference sequence). The CDR3 loop reads CASSQGTDGYGYTF. The CDR3 nucleotides are TGTGCCAGCAGCCAAGGGACAGATGGCTATGGCTACACCTTC.

The J gene is TRBJ1-1, the V gene TRBV19; a possible D gene is TRBD1 (5 bases). The V end lost 0 bases, the J end lost 1 base, and 12 bases lay between the germline ends. CDR3 size: 16 residues. Germline V gene data show CDR1 as LNHDA and CDR2 as SQIVND (reference sequence). The CDR3 region has the DNA TGTGCCAGTAGTATAGATCCGGGGGACCCGAACACTGAAGCTTTCTTT. Its translation: CASSIDPGDPNTEAFF.

The chain employs TRBV4-1 and TRBJ2-5; 8 bases map to TRBD1. The CDR3 has 15 residues. The trim removed 2 bases at V and 5 bases at J, leaving 7 bases unmatched. Germline CDR1 MGHRA, CDR2 YSYEKL. The CDR3 loop reads CASSQPDRGGETQYF. CDR3 nucleotides: TGCGCCAGCAGCCAACCTGACAGGGGTGGGGAGACCCAGTACTTC.

CDR3 in DNA: TGTGCCAGCAGCTTAGGGGGAGGGGGCGCGAGCGTGGATATCAGCATGAACACTGAAGCTTTCTTT. Its translation: CASSLGGGGASVDISMNTEAFF. This rearrangement joins TRBV7-8 to TRBJ1-1; TRBD1 matches at 7 bases. CDR3 length equals 22 residues. Per the germline V gene, CDR1 is SGHVS and CDR2 is FQNEAQ. V trimming: 1 base; J trimming: 0 bases; junction bases outside the gene matches: 23.

This clone occurred a few times. The rearrangement links TRBV4-1 to TRBJ1-5, with D tentatively TRBD1 (6 bases). Germline values: CDR1 MGHRA, CDR2 YSYEKL. This CDR3 has 15 amino acids. With 1 base removed from V and 0 bases from J, the gap between germline ends came to 7 bases. The CDR3, as DNA: TGCGCCAGCAGCCAAGGGGGGGCTAGCAATCAGCCCCAGCATTTT. Translated: CASSQGGASNQPQHF.

The V gene is TRBV7-3, the J gene TRBJ2-7, with 7 bases matching TRBD2. This CDR3 spans 17 amino acids. The junction had 13 bases not matched to a gene; V was cut back by 1 base and J by 4 bases. Germline V CDR1 and CDR2: SGHTA, FQGTGA. CDR3 coding DNA: TGTGCCAGCAGCTTAAACAGGTTTGTACTAGCGCCTTACGAGCAGTACTTC. Protein sequence: CASSLNRFVLAPYEQYF.

The table lists this clone with a few counts. J is TRBJ1-1 and V is TRBV5-4; 7 bases are a match to TRBD1. This CDR3 has 15 residues. Germline lookup yields CDR1 SGHNT and CDR2 YYREEE (reference sequence). The V and J ends lost 4 bases and 0 bases, in that order; junction bases with no gene match: 6. The CDR3 sequence: CASSLQGQLNTEAFF. The CDR3 nucleotides are TGTGCCAGCAGCCTCCAGGGACAGTTGAACACTGAAGCTTTCTTT.

This clone showed up just once. The chain is built from TRBV27 and TRBJ1-2; D is unclear. Trimming left V 7 bases short and J 8 bases short, with 17 bases between. Germline V gene sequence: CDR1 MNHEY, CDR2 SMNVEV (reference sequence). CDR3 size: 13 residues. This CDR3 is CASTSGSPDGYTF. The CDR3 DNA sequence: TGTGCCAGCACGTCGGGCTCCCCGGACGGCTACACCTTC.